Listed below are T cell receptor beta chains from one sample, sequenced in a study of T cells in Graves' hyperthyroidism and ophthalmopathy. TCRdb independently ran MiXCR on the multiplex PCR reads; one entry per CDR3 protein. The repertoire consists of about 420,000 distinct CDR3 sequences, with about a sixth occurring once and the leading ten covering roughly 7.4%. The sequenced material came from blood. The receptors come from a woman between 18 and 29 years old with Graves' hyperthyroidism. CDR3s include the opening cysteine and the closing phenylalanine or tryptophan. D genes are given only for firm matches. Rows may omit the clone size; those that give it use once, few, many or a size class.

size: few
J: TRBJ1-2
V: TRBV19
D: -
CDR3: CASSIDRGLPYGYTF
DNA: TGTGCCAGTAGTATAGATCGAGGACTCCCGTATGGCTACACCTTC

size: -
J: TRBJ2-7
V: TRBV12-3/TRBV12-4
D: TRBD2
CDR3: CAGRVYYEQYF
DNA: TGTGCCGGGAGGGTCTACTACGAGCAGTACTTC

size: many
J: TRBJ1-2
V: TRBV6-1
D: -
CDR3: CASRMGEFRANYGYTF
DNA: TGTGCCAGCAGGATGGGCGAATTCCGGGCTAACTATGGCTACACCTTC

size: -
J: TRBJ2-1
V: TRBV7-3
D: TRBD2
CDR3: CASSTLAGGPHEQFF
DNA: TGTGCCAGCAGCACACTAGCGGGAGGGCCCCATGAGCAGTTCTTC

size: many
J: TRBJ2-2
V: TRBV7-3
D: TRBD1
CDR3: CASSLTVQGADTGELFF
DNA: TGTGCCAGCAGCTTAACGGTACAGGGGGCGGACACCGGGGAGCTGTTTTTT

size: -
J: TRBJ1-6
V: TRBV7-9
D: -
CDR3: CASSFGYSPLHF
DNA: TGTGCCAGCAGCTTTGGGTATTCACCCCTCCACTTT

size: -
J: TRBJ2-7
V: TRBV6-1
D: TRBD1
CDR3: CASSGDRDFEQYF
DNA: TGTGCCAGCAGTGGTGACAGGGATTTCGAGCAGTACTTC

size: many
J: TRBJ1-5
V: TRBV9
D: -
CDR3: CASSVESSNQPQHF
DNA: TGTGCCAGCAGCGTAGAGTCCAGCAATCAGCCCCAGCATTTT

size: many
J: TRBJ1-1
V: TRBV20-1
D: -
CDR3: CSARDVRVGLGMNTEAFF
DNA: TGCAGTGCTAGAGATGTCCGGGTGGGGCTGGGAATGAACACTGAAGCTTTCTTT

size: -
J: TRBJ2-3
V: TRBV5-1
D: TRBD1
CDR3: CASSFQDRLTDTRYF
DNA: TGCGCCAGCAGCTTTCAGGACAGGCTTACAGATACGCGGTATTTT

size: many
J: TRBJ2-1
V: TRBV11-2
D: TRBD2
CDR3: CASSPTVGLAGGPRDEQFF
DNA: TGTGCCAGCAGCCCGACCGTCGGACTAGCGGGAGGTCCAAGGGATGAGCAGTTCTTC

size: -
J: TRBJ2-3
V: TRBV19
D: TRBD2
CDR3: CATGTSGVIDTQYF
DNA: TGTGCCACTGGGACTAGCGGGGTTATAGATACGCAGTATTTT

size: many
J: TRBJ1-2
V: TRBV28
D: -
CDR3: CASSSPTPASGYTF
DNA: TGTGCCAGCAGCTCCCCAACTCCAGCCAGTGGCTACACCTTC

size: many
J: TRBJ2-1
V: TRBV11-2
D: -
CDR3: CASSSQSGSYNEQFF
DNA: TGTGCCAGCAGCTCCCAGAGCGGGTCCTACAATGAGCAGTTCTTC

size: few
J: TRBJ1-3
V: TRBV7-9
D: -
CDR3: CASSFAGPGNTIYF
DNA: TGTGCCAGCAGCTTTGCTGGGCCTGGAAACACCATATATTTT

size: -
J: TRBJ2-7
V: TRBV20-1
D: TRBD1
CDR3: CSAPQPGTGRHEQYF
DNA: TGCAGTGCTCCCCAACCCGGGACAGGGAGGCACGAGCAGTACTTC

size: -
J: TRBJ1-3
V: TRBV19
D: -
CDR3: CASSSLSSGNTIYF
DNA: TGTGCCAGTAGTTCCCTGAGCTCTGGAAACACCATATATTTT

size: many
J: TRBJ2-2
V: TRBV6-6
D: TRBD2
CDR3: CASSYSGLAGEVHGNTGELFF
DNA: TGTGCCAGCAGTTACTCGGGACTAGCGGGAGAGGTTCATGGGAACACCGGGGAGCTGTTTTTT

size: many
J: TRBJ2-1
V: TRBV25-1
D: -
CDR3: CASSEGHEQFF
DNA: TGTGCCAGCAGTGAAGGCCATGAGCAGTTCTTC

size: -
J: TRBJ2-1
V: TRBV12-3/TRBV12-4
D: TRBD1
CDR3: CASNGQGTGDFNEQFF
DNA: TGTGCCAGCAACGGGCAGGGGACAGGGGATTTCAATGAGCAGTTCTTC

size: few
J: TRBJ2-2
V: TRBV20-1
D: TRBD2
CDR3: CSARDLASGSGTGEPFF
DNA: TGCAGTGCTAGAGATCTGGCTAGCGGGAGTGGCACCGGGGAGCCGTTTTTT

size: few
J: TRBJ1-6
V: TRBV12-3/TRBV12-4
D: TRBD1
CDR3: CTSSRGTGNYSPLHF
DNA: TGTACCAGCAGCCGTGGGACAGGAAATTATTCACCCCTCCACTTT

size: -
J: TRBJ2-1
V: TRBV5-1
D: TRBD2
CDR3: CASSAGLARTSSYNEQFF
DNA: TGCGCCAGCAGCGCGGGACTAGCGCGAACGAGCTCCTACAATGAGCAGTTCTTC

size: many
J: TRBJ1-1
V: TRBV7-9
D: -
CDR3: CASNFRDTSPEAFF
DNA: TGTGCCAGCAACTTTAGGGACACCAGCCCTGAAGCTTTCTTT

size: -
J: TRBJ1-3
V: TRBV11-3
D: -
CDR3: CASSRAFSGNTIYF
DNA: TGTGCCAGCAGTCGGGCCTTCTCTGGAAACACCATATATTTT

size: many
J: TRBJ1-5
V: TRBV30
D: -
CDR3: CAWSGESSNQPQHF
DNA: TGTGCCTGGAGTGGGGAAAGCAGCAATCAGCCCCAGCATTTT

size: many
J: TRBJ2-1
V: TRBV12-3/TRBV12-4
D: -
CDR3: CASSLVWERSNEQFF
DNA: TGTGCCAGCAGTTTAGTCTGGGAGCGGAGCAATGAGCAGTTCTTC

size: many
J: TRBJ2-7
V: TRBV3-1
D: -
CDR3: CASSQAAASYEQYF
DNA: TGTGCCAGCAGCCAAGCAGCCGCTTCCTACGAGCAGTACTTC

size: -
J: TRBJ2-2
V: TRBV3-1
D: TRBD2
CDR3: CASSQDLGAGGELFF
DNA: TGTGCCAGCAGCCAAGATCTCGGAGCGGGAGGGGAGCTGTTTTTT

size: many
J: TRBJ1-5
V: TRBV2
D: -
CDR3: CASSEYGPRGPQHF
DNA: TGTGCCAGCAGTGAATACGGGCCTCGGGGGCCCCAGCATTTT

size: many
J: TRBJ2-3
V: TRBV12-3/TRBV12-4
D: -
CDR3: CASLGRADTQYF
DNA: TGTGCCAGCTTGGGGAGAGCAGATACGCAGTATTTT

size: -
J: TRBJ2-1
V: TRBV20-1
D: TRBD1
CDR3: CSAPGQGHNEQFF
DNA: TGCAGTGCCCCCGGACAGGGCCACAATGAGCAGTTCTTC

size: -
J: TRBJ2-7
V: TRBV6-6
D: TRBD2
CDR3: CASSYSDGRGREQYF
DNA: TGTGCCAGCAGTTACTCCGATGGGAGGGGCCGGGAGCAGTACTTC

size: -
J: TRBJ2-3
V: TRBV12-3/TRBV12-4
D: TRBD2
CDR3: CASSEGLADPLGTDTQYF
DNA: TGTGCCAGCAGTGAGGGACTAGCGGATCCCCTGGGCACAGATACGCAGTATTTT

size: few
J: TRBJ2-7
V: TRBV6-1
D: TRBD2
CDR3: CASSGTSGRATYEQYF
DNA: TGTGCCAGCAGTGGTACTAGCGGGAGGGCCACGTACGAGCAGTACTTC

size: many
J: TRBJ1-1
V: TRBV27
D: TRBD1
CDR3: CASSLWDRGQETEAFF
DNA: TGTGCCAGCAGTTTATGGGACAGGGGGCAAGAAACTGAAGCTTTCTTT

size: many
J: TRBJ1-2
V: TRBV4-1
D: -
CDR3: CASSGRVESGYTF
DNA: TGCGCCAGCAGCGGACGGGTGGAGAGTGGCTACACCTTC

size: many
J: TRBJ1-5
V: TRBV18
D: TRBD1
CDR3: CASSPDRERQPQHF
DNA: TGTGCCAGCTCACCTGACAGGGAGAGACAGCCCCAGCATTTT

size: -
J: TRBJ2-2
V: TRBV27
D: -
CDR3: CASSRLRDGGELFF
DNA: TGTGCCAGCAGCCGCTTGCGGGACGGCGGGGAGCTGTTTTTT

size: few
J: TRBJ2-1
V: TRBV18
D: -
CDR3: CASSPNRLEGSNEQFF
DNA: TGTGCCAGCTCACCGAACAGACTGGAGGGGTCCAATGAGCAGTTCTTC

size: many
J: TRBJ1-2
V: TRBV20-1
D: -
CDR3: CSARDLGDFPYTF
DNA: TGCAGTGCTAGAGATCTAGGAGACTTTCCCTACACCTTC

size: many
J: TRBJ1-5
V: TRBV12-3/TRBV12-4
D: -
CDR3: CASSPDGGDQPQHF
DNA: TGTGCCAGTTCACCTGACGGAGGTGATCAGCCCCAGCATTTT

size: many
J: TRBJ1-6
V: TRBV6-5
D: -
CDR3: CASSYREGVVGSPLHF
DNA: TGTGCCAGCAGTTACCGAGAGGGTGTGGTGGGCTCACCCCTCCACTTT

size: many
J: TRBJ1-4
V: TRBV20-1
D: TRBD1
CDR3: CSARETGQNEKLFF
DNA: TGCAGTGCTAGGGAGACAGGGCAAAACGAAAAACTGTTTTTT

size: many
J: TRBJ2-1
V: TRBV7-9
D: -
CDR3: CASSPLGGHEQFF
DNA: TGTGCCAGCAGCCCTCTGGGGGGGCATGAGCAGTTCTTC

size: -
J: TRBJ1-1
V: TRBV18
D: -
CDR3: CASSPAGAGTEAFF
DNA: TGTGCCAGCTCACCGGCAGGGGCAGGGACTGAAGCTTTCTTT

size: many
J: TRBJ2-2
V: TRBV24-1
D: -
CDR3: CATSDGSLGTGELFF
DNA: TGTGCCACCAGTGATGGTAGCCTTGGCACCGGGGAGCTGTTTTTT

size: many
J: TRBJ2-3
V: TRBV30
D: -
CDR3: CAWSVQDTDTQYF
DNA: TGTGCCTGGAGTGTACAGGACACAGATACGCAGTATTTT

size: few
J: TRBJ2-6
V: TRBV28
D: -
CDR3: CASSLRFSGANVLTF
DNA: TGTGCCAGCAGTCTCCGTTTCTCTGGGGCCAACGTCCTGACTTTC

size: -
J: TRBJ2-7
V: TRBV3-1
D: -
CDR3: CASSQVPGAGEQYF
DNA: TGTGCCAGCAGCCAAGTCCCGGGGGCGGGCGAGCAGTACTTC

size: many
J: TRBJ1-2
V: TRBV2
D: TRBD1
CDR3: CASSDRGQDYGYTF
DNA: TGTGCCAGCAGTGACCGTGGACAGGACTATGGCTACACCTTC

size: many
J: TRBJ2-1
V: TRBV11-3
D: -
CDR3: CASSSRYEQFF
DNA: TGTGCCAGCAGCTCCCGCTATGAGCAGTTCTTC

size: many
J: TRBJ2-7
V: TRBV6-1
D: -
CDR3: CASSRTENYEQYF
DNA: TGTGCCAGCAGTCGTACAGAAAACTACGAGCAGTACTTC

size: -
J: TRBJ2-7
V: TRBV6-1
D: -
CDR3: CASSKDGLREQYF
DNA: TGTGCCAGCAGCAAGGACGGTCTTAGGGAGCAGTACTTC

size: many
J: TRBJ2-7
V: TRBV6-6
D: -
CDR3: CASSYSGLYYEQYF
DNA: TGTGCCAGCAGTTACTCAGGACTCTACTACGAGCAGTACTTC

size: many
J: TRBJ2-7
V: TRBV5-1
D: -
CDR3: CASGPGSSYEQYF
DNA: TGCGCCAGTGGCCCCGGGTCTTCCTACGAGCAGTACTTC

size: few
J: TRBJ2-3
V: TRBV9
D: TRBD1
CDR3: CASSVETGGTDTQYF
DNA: TGTGCCAGCAGCGTAGAGACAGGGGGCACAGATACGCAGTATTTT

size: many
J: TRBJ2-7
V: TRBV3-1
D: -
CDR3: CASSQDGVSYEQYF
DNA: TGTGCCAGCAGCCAAGACGGGGTCTCCTACGAGCAGTACTTC

size: few
J: TRBJ2-6
V: TRBV6-1
D: -
CDR3: CASSTSSGANVLTF
DNA: TGTGCCAGCAGCACGAGCTCTGGGGCCAACGTCCTGACTTTC